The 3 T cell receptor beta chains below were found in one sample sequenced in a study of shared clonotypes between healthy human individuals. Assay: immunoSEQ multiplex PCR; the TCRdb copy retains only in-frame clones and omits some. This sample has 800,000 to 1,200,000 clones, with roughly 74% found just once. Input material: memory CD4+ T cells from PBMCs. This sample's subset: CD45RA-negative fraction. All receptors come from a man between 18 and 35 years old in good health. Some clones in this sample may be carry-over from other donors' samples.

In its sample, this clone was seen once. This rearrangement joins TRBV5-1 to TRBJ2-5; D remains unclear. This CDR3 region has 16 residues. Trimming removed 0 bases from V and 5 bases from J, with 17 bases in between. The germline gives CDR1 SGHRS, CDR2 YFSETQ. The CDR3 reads CASSLAPYTQGETQYF. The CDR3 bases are TGCGCCAGCAGCTTGGCCCCGTACACCCAAGGGGAGACCCAGTACTTC. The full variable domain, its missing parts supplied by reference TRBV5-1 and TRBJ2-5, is KAGVTQTPRYLIKTRGQQVTLSCSPISGHRSVSWYQQTPGQGLQFLFEYFSETQRNKGNFPGRFSGRQFSNSRSEMNVSTLELGDSALYLCASSLAPYTQGETQYFGPGTRLLVL.

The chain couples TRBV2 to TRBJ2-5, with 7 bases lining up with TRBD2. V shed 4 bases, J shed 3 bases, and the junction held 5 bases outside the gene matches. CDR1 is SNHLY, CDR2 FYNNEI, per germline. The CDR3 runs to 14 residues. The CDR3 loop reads CASSGRTREETQYF. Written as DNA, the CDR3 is TGTGCCAGCAGTGGAAGGACTAGGGAAGAGACCCAGTACTTC. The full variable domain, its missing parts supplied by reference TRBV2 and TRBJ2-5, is EPEVTQTPSHQVTQMGQEVILRCVPISNHLYFYWYRQILGQKVEFLVSFYNNEISEKSEIFDDQFSVERPDGSNFTLKIRSTKLEDSAMYFCASSGRTREETQYFGPGTRLLVL.

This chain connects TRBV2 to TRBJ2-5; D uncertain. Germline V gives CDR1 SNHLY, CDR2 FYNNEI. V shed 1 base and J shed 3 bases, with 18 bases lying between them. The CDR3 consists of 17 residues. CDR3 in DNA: TGTGCCAGCAGTGAAGAGACTGGGCACAGCGCCAAAGAGACCCAGTACTTC. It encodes CASSEETGHSAKETQYF.